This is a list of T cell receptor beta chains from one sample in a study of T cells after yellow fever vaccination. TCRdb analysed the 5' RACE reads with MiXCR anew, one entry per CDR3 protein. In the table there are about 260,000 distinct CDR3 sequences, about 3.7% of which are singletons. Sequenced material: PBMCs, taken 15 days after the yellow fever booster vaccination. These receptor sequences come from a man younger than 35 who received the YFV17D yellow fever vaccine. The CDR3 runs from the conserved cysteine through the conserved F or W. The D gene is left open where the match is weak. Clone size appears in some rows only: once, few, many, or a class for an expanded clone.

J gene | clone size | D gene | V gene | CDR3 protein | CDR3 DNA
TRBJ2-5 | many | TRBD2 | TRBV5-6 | CASSLARLAGEQETQYF | TGTGCCAGCAGCTTGGCGCGACTAGCGGGGGAACAAGAGACCCAGTACTTC
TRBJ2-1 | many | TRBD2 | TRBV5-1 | CASSLVPGLRSEQFF | TGCGCCAGCAGCTTGGTCCCGGGACTAAGGAGTGAGCAGTTCTTC
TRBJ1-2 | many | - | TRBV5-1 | CASSATQPNYGYTF | TGCGCCAGCTCCGCGACACAACCAAACTATGGCTACACCTTC
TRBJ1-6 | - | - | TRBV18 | CASSLYGGTGRNSPLHF | TGTGCCAGCTCACTCTATGGTGGAACAGGGAGGAATTCACCCCTCCACTTT
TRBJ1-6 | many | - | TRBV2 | CAGQTDNSPLHF | TGTGCCGGTCAGACGGATAATTCACCCCTCCACTTT
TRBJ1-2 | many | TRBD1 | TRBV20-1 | CSARRQGAHGYTF | TGCAGTGCTAGAAGGCAGGGGGCTCATGGCTACACCTTC
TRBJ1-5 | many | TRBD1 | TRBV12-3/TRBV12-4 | CASSGPDRGFISNQPQHF | TGTGCCAGCAGCGGCCCGGACAGGGGCTTTATTAGCAATCAGCCCCAGCATTTT
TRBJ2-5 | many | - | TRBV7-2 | CASSLEAETQYF | TGTGCCAGCAGCTTAGAGGCTGAGACCCAGTACTTC
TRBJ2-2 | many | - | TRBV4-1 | CASSQVWGAGELFF | TGCGCCAGCAGCCAAGTTTGGGGGGCCGGGGAGCTGTTTTTT
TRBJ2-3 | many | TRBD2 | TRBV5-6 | CASSHFRGGSTDTQYF | TGTGCCAGCAGCCACTTTCGCGGGGGGAGCACAGATACGCAGTATTTT
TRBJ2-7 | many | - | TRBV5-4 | CASSLEAGNRYEQYF | TGTGCCAGCAGCTTGGAGGCGGGCAATCGGTACGAGCAGTACTTC
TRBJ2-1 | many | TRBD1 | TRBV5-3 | CARSAELWQGAYNEQFF | TGTGCCAGAAGCGCTGAGTTGTGGCAGGGGGCCTACAATGAGCAGTTCTTC
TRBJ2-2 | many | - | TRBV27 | CASSWTTGELFF | TGTGCCAGCAGTTGGACCACCGGGGAGCTGTTTTTT
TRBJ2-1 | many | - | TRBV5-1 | CASSLGGPTGREQFF | TGCGCCAGCAGCTTGGGGGGCCCTACAGGACGAGAGCAGTTCTTC
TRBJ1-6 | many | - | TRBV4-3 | CASSQDREGPYNSPLHF | TGCGCCAGCAGCCAAGATCGTGAGGGCCCCTATAATTCACCCCTCCACTTT
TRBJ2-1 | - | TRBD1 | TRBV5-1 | CASSVRDRGRKASYNEQFF | TGCGCCAGCAGCGTCCGGGACAGGGGGCGGAAGGCATCCTACAATGAGCAGTTCTTC
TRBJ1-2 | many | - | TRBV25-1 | CASTLAAYGVYTF | TGTGCCAGCACCTTGGCGGCGTACGGGGTCTACACCTTC
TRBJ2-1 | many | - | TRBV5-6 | CASDAGVGEQFF | TGTGCCAGCGATGCAGGGGTCGGTGAGCAGTTCTTC
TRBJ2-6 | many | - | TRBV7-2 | CASSPLPSGANVLTF | TGTGCCAGCAGCCCCCTCCCCTCTGGGGCCAACGTCCTGACTTTC
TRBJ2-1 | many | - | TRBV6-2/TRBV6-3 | CASSRSGVEFF | TGTGCCAGCAGCCGGAGTGGTGTGGAGTTCTTC
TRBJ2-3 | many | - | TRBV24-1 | CATGWGQGDTQYF | TGTGCCACGGGCTGGGGGCAGGGAGATACGCAGTATTTT
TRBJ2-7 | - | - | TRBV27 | CASSPQGSPYEQYF | TGTGCCAGCAGTCCGCAGGGAAGCCCCTACGAGCAGTACTTC
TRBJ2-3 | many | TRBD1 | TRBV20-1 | CSAPPYRGDTQYF | TGCAGTGCTCCCCCGTACAGGGGAGATACGCAGTATTTT
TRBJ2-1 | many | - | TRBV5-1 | CASSFFVRATGNEQFF | TGCGCCAGCAGCTTCTTTGTTCGGGCTACGGGCAATGAGCAGTTCTTC
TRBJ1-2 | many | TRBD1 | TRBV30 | CAWGRDRGGYGYTF | TGTGCCTGGGGCCGGGACAGGGGAGGTTATGGCTACACCTTC
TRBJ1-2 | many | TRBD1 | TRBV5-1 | CASHQTGVAYGYTF | TGCGCCAGCCACCAAACAGGGGTGGCCTATGGCTACACCTTC
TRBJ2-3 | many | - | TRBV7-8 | CASSPRTVALTDTQYF | TGTGCCAGCAGCCCCCGCACAGTCGCCCTCACAGATACGCAGTATTTT
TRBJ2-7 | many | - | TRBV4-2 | CASSQAGDGYEQYF | TGTGCCAGCAGCCAAGCCGGGGATGGATACGAGCAGTACTTC
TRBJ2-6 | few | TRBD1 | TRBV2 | CASKGQGDMSGANVLTF | TGTGCCAGCAAAGGACAGGGGGATATGTCTGGGGCCAACGTCCTGACTTTC
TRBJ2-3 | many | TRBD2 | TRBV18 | CASSPGPSGWDTQYF | TGTGCCAGCTCACCAGGTCCTAGCGGCTGGGATACGCAGTATTTT
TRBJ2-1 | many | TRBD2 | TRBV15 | CATSRDYGGAVEQFF | TGTGCCACCAGCAGAGATTACGGGGGGGCCGTTGAGCAGTTCTTC
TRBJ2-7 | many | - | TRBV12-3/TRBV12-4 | CASSPSGREQYF | TGTGCCAGCAGTCCCTCAGGGCGCGAGCAGTACTTC
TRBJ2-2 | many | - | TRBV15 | CATSSPDRVGELFF | TGTGCCACCAGCAGCCCGGATCGGGTGGGGGAGCTGTTTTTT
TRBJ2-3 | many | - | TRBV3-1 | CASSPRRLGGTDTQYF | TGTGCCAGCAGCCCTCGGCGACTAGGTGGGACAGATACGCAGTATTTT
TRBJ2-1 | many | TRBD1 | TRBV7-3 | CASSLGWGQGANEQFF | TGTGCCAGCAGCTTGGGCTGGGGACAGGGGGCCAATGAGCAGTTCTTC
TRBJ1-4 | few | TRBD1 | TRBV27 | CASSQQGQRGEKLFF | TGTGCCAGCAGCCAGCAGGGACAGAGGGGGGAAAAACTGTTTTTT
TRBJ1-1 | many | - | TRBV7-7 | CASSALGGGTEAFF | TGTGCCAGCAGCGCCCTCGGGGGAGGAACTGAAGCTTTCTTT
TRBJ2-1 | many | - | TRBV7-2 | CASSPNRDTYNEQFF | TGTGCCAGCAGCCCCAATCGCGACACCTACAATGAGCAGTTCTTC
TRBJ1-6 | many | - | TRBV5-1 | CASSLAEGTHSPLHF | TGCGCCAGCAGCTTGGCCGAGGGTACCCATTCACCCCTCCACTTT
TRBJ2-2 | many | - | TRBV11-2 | CASSLARATGELFF | TGTGCCAGCAGCTTAGCTAGAGCCACCGGGGAGCTGTTTTTT
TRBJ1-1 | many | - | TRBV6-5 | CASRTATRMNTEAFF | TGTGCCAGCAGAACGGCGACCAGGATGAACACTGAAGCTTTCTTT
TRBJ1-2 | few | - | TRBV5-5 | CASSLDRADPGYTF | TGTGCCAGCAGCTTGGACAGGGCGGATCCTGGCTACACCTTC
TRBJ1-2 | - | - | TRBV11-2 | CASSPGRDGPNYGYTF | TGTGCCAGCAGCCCCGGACGGGATGGGCCTAACTATGGCTACACCTTC
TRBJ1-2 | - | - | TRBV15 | CATSWINYGYTF | TGTGCCACAAGTTGGATTAACTATGGCTACACCTTC
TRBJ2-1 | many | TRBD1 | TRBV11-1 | CASSLAAGGWYNEQFF | TGTGCCAGCAGCTTAGCGGCAGGGGGATGGTACAATGAGCAGTTCTTC
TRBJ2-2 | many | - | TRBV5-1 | CASSLRVPGELFF | TGCGCCAGCAGCTTGCGGGTTCCCGGGGAGCTGTTTTTT
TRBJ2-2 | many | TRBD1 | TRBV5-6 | CASSFRDSDSESNTGELFF | TGTGCCAGCAGCTTCCGGGACAGCGATTCCGAATCAAACACCGGGGAGCTGTTTTTT
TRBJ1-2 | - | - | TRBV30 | CAWRSGIYGYTF | TGTGCCTGGAGAAGCGGAATCTATGGCTACACCTTC
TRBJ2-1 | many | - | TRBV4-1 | CASSQVGVGGQNNEQFF | TGCGCCAGCAGCCAAGTAGGAGTCGGGGGGCAAAACAATGAGCAGTTCTTC
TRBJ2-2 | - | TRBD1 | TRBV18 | CASSPGTVPELFF | TGTGCCAGCTCCCCCGGGACAGTGCCTGAGCTGTTTTTT
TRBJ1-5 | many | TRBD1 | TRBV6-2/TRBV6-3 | CASRRGQGDQPQHF | TGTGCCAGCAGGAGGGGACAGGGGGATCAGCCCCAGCATTTT
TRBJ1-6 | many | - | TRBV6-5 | CASSYSKNSPLHF | TGTGCCAGCAGTTACTCGAAGAATTCACCCCTCCACTTT
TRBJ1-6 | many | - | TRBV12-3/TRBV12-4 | CASSFGGSDNSPLHF | TGTGCCAGCAGTTTCGGGGGTTCGGATAATTCACCCCTCCACTTT
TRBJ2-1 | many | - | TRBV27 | CASIPLSGVGSEQFF | TGTGCCAGCATTCCTTTGTCGGGGGTTGGTAGTGAGCAGTTCTTC
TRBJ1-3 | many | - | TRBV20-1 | CSAREVDRGNTIYF | TGCAGTGCTAGGGAAGTAGATAGGGGAAACACCATATATTTT
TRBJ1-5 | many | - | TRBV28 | CASSLLSNQPQHF | TGTGCCAGCAGTTTACTGAGCAATCAGCCCCAGCATTTT
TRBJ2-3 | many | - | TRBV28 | CASGPTAGGASPDTQYF | TGTGCCAGCGGGCCAACTGCTGGGGGGGCCAGTCCGGATACGCAGTATTTT